This TCR beta chain was recovered during a study of blood T cell repertoires in COVID-19. Study-wide background: The origin of the acute and convalescent COVID-19 samples was the United States, Italy and Spain.

The CDR3 length is 15 residues. V lost 1 base to trimming and J lost 1 base, with 12 bases between them. The V gene's germline CDR1 is SQVTM and CDR2 ANQGSEA. Seattle enrolled patients during active infection and tracked them longitudinally. Study processing details: Amplification from reference gene primers served as the basis for estimated nucleated cell counts. Method: immunoSEQ multiplex PCR; TCRdb's copy keeps in-frame clones and lacks some. Clonal size and the V and J genes are those of that table, whereas D and trimming came from the DNA. The table shows 110,000 or so clones, with 85% occurring only once.

Material: peripheral blood. This receptor was obtained from a woman aged 60-70 years with COVID-19, enrolled during active disease. This rearrangement joins TRBV29-1 to TRBJ2-3; tentative D call: TRBD2 (7 bases). The CDR3: CSVEGGGSGTDTQYF. As DNA, the CDR3 is TGCAGCGTTGAAGGGGGGGGCTCGGGCACAGATACGCAGTATTTT.